This T cell receptor beta chain was sequenced in a study of cytomegalovirus exposure and HLA in healthy donors. In the case of this clone: Its specificity is unknown.

Regarding the study as a whole: It was confirmed in vitro that a few of the CMV-associated chains were specific for CMV antigens.

With V trimmed by 5 bases and J by 4 bases, 9 bases remained unmatched. This CDR3 comprises 16 residues. Germline V CDR1 and CDR2: LNHDA, SQIVND (reference sequence). Sequencing was performed with immunoSEQ multiplex PCR; in TCRdb, only in-frame clones are kept and a portion is missing. In the table there are around 49,000 clones, over 85% of which are singletons. Among the 110 or so subjects of the validation cohort, separate from the approximately 700-subject first cohort, were the donors. The TCR sequence derives from a woman aged 18-30 years in good health and CMV-seropositive. The chain employs TRBV19 and TRBJ2-1; 9 nucleotides match TRBD1. What was sequenced was PBMCs. CDR3 residues: CASSFRTGDTYNEQFF. The CDR3 DNA follows: TGTGCCAGTAGTTTCCGGACAGGGGACACGTACAATGAGCAGTTCTTC. The variable domain in full, with the rest retrieved from reference TRBV19 and TRBJ2-1, is DGGITQSPKYLFRKEGQNVTLSCEQNLNHDAMYWYRQDPGQGLRLIYYSQIVNDFQKGDIAEGYSVSREKKESFPLTVTSAQKNPTAFYLCASSFRTGDTYNEQFFGPGTRLTVL.